The sequence of this T cell receptor (beta chain) was determined in a study of blood T cell repertoires in COVID-19. Only in-frame clones appear in the TCRdb table, and some are missing; sequencing was by immunoSEQ multiplex PCR. The sample lists roughly 230,000 clones, roughly 85% occurring once. This CDR3 region has 16 residues. V was clipped by 1 base and J by 4 bases, with 16 bases between them. The germline V gene has CDR1 SGHAT and CDR2 FQNNGV. This TCR was sampled from an elderly woman with acute or convalescent COVID-19. Sequencing used peripheral blood. The J gene is TRBJ1-1, the V gene TRBV11-2; D gene ambiguous. The CDR3 nucleotides read TGTGCCAGCAGCTTAGGCCGAACCCTGGCCCCCACTGAAGCTTTCTTT. Translating gives CASSLGRTLAPTEAFF.